This TCR beta chain was profiled in a study of T cells in Graves' hyperthyroidism and ophthalmopathy. CDR1 is ENHRY and CDR2 is SYGVKD in the germline V gene. V lost 3 bases, J lost 5 bases, and 7 bases lay in between. The CDR3 spans 12 residues. Using RNA transcripts as the source, TCR beta CDR3 regions were amplified. HTBI primers were used for first-round RT-PCR of the TCR CDR3. TCRdb used MiXCR to reprocess the multiplex PCR reads, holding one entry per CDR3 protein. The sample carries hundreds of thousands of distinct CDR3 sequences, roughly 17% recorded once. Uncontrolled infections, other autoimmune diseases, pregnancy or lactation led to exclusion of patients. Fresh peripheral blood, 8 to 10 ml of it, supplied the PBMCs.

This receptor was taken from a woman younger than 30 with Graves' ophthalmopathy. The sample comprised blood. The genes are TRBV10-3 and TRBJ2-5; TRBD2 is a possible D gene (5 bases). The CDR3 bases are TGTGCCATCAGTGACAGAGGGGAGACCCAGTACTTC. It is translated as CAISDRGETQYF.